One and the same sample provided the 7 T cell receptor beta chains below, sequenced in a study of vaccination and CD4 T cells after COVID-19. Their antigen targets remain unknown. Indicated treatment: roughly ten-day PBMC culture with coronavirus spike peptide pools or control peptides (ViraFEST assay). The Oncomine TCR Beta short-read assay sequenced DNA from cultured CD4+ T cells. MiXCR, applied by TCRdb to the PCR reads, yields one record per CDR3 protein. The sample holds about 9,900 distinct CDR3 sequences, about half seen once. The sample comprised CD4+ T cells from blood, cultured in vitro. These receptors all come from a human donor who had recovered from COVID-19.

V is TRBV2 and J is TRBJ2-3, with TRBD2 matching 7 bases. Germline V gene lookup returns CDR1 SNHLY and CDR2 FYNNEI. This CDR3 spans 14 amino acids. V shed 9 bases, J shed 0 bases, and the junction held 6 bases outside the gene matches. The chain's CDR3 is CASWWGGSTDTQYF. CDR3 DNA sequence: TGTGCCAGTTGGTGGGGGGGTAGCACAGATACGCAGTATTTT.

This clonotype turned up a few times. V gene TRBV6-1 combines with J gene TRBJ1-4; perhaps TRBD1 as D (6 bases). The germline gives CDR1 MNHNS, CDR2 SASEGT. Deletions cut 2 bases from V and 8 bases from J, with 18 bases between. CDR3 length: 16 residues. The CDR3 coding sequence is TGTGCCAGCAGTGAAAGGGGGGGCACCGGGGAGGAAAAACTGTTTTTT. It is translated as CASSERGGTGEEKLFF.

CDR3 in amino acids: CASSSPTVGPIVLFF. DNA of the CDR3: TGTGCCAGCAGCTCCCCAACGGTGGGACCCATTGTTCTTTTCTTT. V and J are TRBV11-3 and TRBJ1-1; a possible D gene is TRBD1 (5 bases). The CDR3 loop spans 15 amino acids. V lost 4 bases and J 13 bases, leaving 25 bases between the germline ends. CDR1 is SGHNT, CDR2 YENEEA, per germline.

The chain combines TRBV4-3 with TRBJ2-7; D possibly corresponds to TRBD1 (6 bases). CDR1 is LGHNA and CDR2 is YSLEER in the germline V gene. The V end lost 0 bases, the J end lost 1 base, and 10 bases lay between the germline ends. There are 15 residues in the CDR3. CDR3 in DNA: TGCGCCAGCAGCCAAGATGCACAGGGATCCTACGAGCAGTACTTC. Protein sequence: CASSQDAQGSYEQYF.

The rearrangement links TRBV20-1 to TRBJ1-2; D is ambiguous. The V gene lost 7 bases and the J gene lost 6 bases, with 12 bases spanning the gap. In germline, CDR1 is DFQATT, CDR2 SNEGSKA (reference sequence). CDR3 size: 11 residues. The CDR3 sequence is CSVSLTDGYTF. Written as DNA, the CDR3 is TGCAGTGTTTCGCTAACAGATGGCTACACCTTC.

The chain is built from TRBV6-1 and TRBJ1-2; 7 bases align to TRBD1. Germline CDR1 and CDR2: MNHNS and SASEGT. CDR3 length: 15 residues. J lost 8 bases, V lost 8 bases, and 17 bases had no gene match. The CDR3 sequence is CASGGWQGGVWGYTF. Here the CDR3 DNA reads TGTGCCAGCGGAGGCTGGCAGGGGGGGGTGTGGGGCTACACCTTC.

The rearrangement links TRBV12-5 to TRBJ1-1; D is undetermined. The ends were cut back, 6 bases at V and 0 bases at J, with 8 bases in the middle. Looked up from germline, CDR1 is LGHNT and CDR2 is FRNRAP. The CDR3 is made up of 13 amino acids. The CDR3 region is CASGPSVNTEAFF. The CDR3 DNA reads TGTGCTAGTGGGCCTTCGGTGAACACTGAAGCTTTCTTT.